The sequence of this T cell receptor beta chain was determined in a study of blood T cell repertoires in COVID-19. The wider study: T cells, B-cell-depleted T cells, or PBMCs provided the cDNA or gDNA that served as material.

Method: immunoSEQ multiplex PCR; TCRdb's copy keeps in-frame clones and lacks some. The repertoire consists of hundreds of thousands of clones, with 82% occurring once and the leading ten covering approximately 4.9%. The V gene end was trimmed by 3 bases and the J gene end by 7 bases; junction bases not matched to a gene: 8. The CDR3 consists of 15 residues. From germline, CDR1 is LNHDA and CDR2 SQIVND (reference sequence). The TCR comes from a woman of 80 years or more with active or convalescent COVID-19. This chain uses TRBV19 with TRBJ1-4, with TRBD1 identical over 7 bases. The sequenced sample consisted of peripheral blood. CDR3 coding DNA: TGTGCCAGTAGTATGGTGAGCAGGGGGAGTGAAAAACTGTTTTTT. This sequence encodes CASSMVSRGSEKLFF. Drawing the rest from reference TRBV19 and TRBJ1-4, the complete variable domain is DGGITQSPKYLFRKEGQNVTLSCEQNLNHDAMYWYRQDPGQGLRLIYYSQIVNDFQKGDIAEGYSVSREKKESFPLTVTSAQKNPTAFYLCASSMVSRGSEKLFFGSGTQLSVL.